A single sample is the source of the 20 T cell receptor beta chains below, sequenced in a study of shared clonotypes between healthy human individuals. TCRdb keeps only in-frame clones here, not all; method: immunoSEQ multiplex PCR. The table lists about half a million clones, approximately 82% of them singletons, with around 11% in the top ten. The specimen sequenced was PBMCs. These receptors were collected from a middle-aged woman in good health. Some clones in this sample may be carry-over from other donors' samples.

The J gene is TRBJ2-1, the V gene TRBV4-1; 16 bases are shared with TRBD2. Germline V gene data show CDR1 as MGHRA and CDR2 as YSYEKL. V lost 0 bases and J lost 15; bases outside the gene matches: 8. This CDR3 has 16 residues. In DNA form, the CDR3 reads TGCGCCAGCAGCCAAGACCCCGGGACTAGCGGGAGGGCTCGGTTCTTC. It yields the protein CASSQDPGTSGRARFF.

The rearrangement joins TRBV19 to TRBJ2-5; 14 bases are a match to TRBD2. The junction had 2 bases not matched to a gene; V was cut back by 4 bases and J by 4 bases. The germline gives CDR1 LNHDA, CDR2 SQIVND (reference sequence). The length of the CDR3 is 15 residues. CDR3 in amino acids: CASSTGLAGGETQYF. The CDR3 nucleotides read TGTGCCAGTAGTACCGGACTAGCGGGAGGAGAGACCCAGTACTTC. Full variable domain (outside the CDR3, taken from reference TRBV19 and TRBJ2-5): DGGITQSPKYLFRKEGQNVTLSCEQNLNHDAMYWYRQDPGQGLRLIYYSQIVNDFQKGDIAEGYSVSREKKESFPLTVTSAQKNPTAFYLCASSTGLAGGETQYFGPGTRLLVL.

On this clone: Other DNA sequences of this sample code for an identical CDR3. The chain joins TRBV15 to TRBJ2-1; no clear D gene. The CDR3 is 11 residues long. The germline V gene has CDR1 LNHNV and CDR2 YYDKDF (reference sequence). The germline V and J ends were trimmed by 3 bases and 4 bases, with 1 base remaining between them. The CDR3 region has the DNA TGTGCCACCAGCAGGTACAATGAGCAGTTCTTC. Amino acid sequence: CATSRYNEQFF. The complete variable domain, with remaining parts taken from reference TRBV15 and TRBJ2-1, reads DAMVIQNPRYQVTQFGKPVTLSCSQTLNHNVMYWYQQKSSQAPKLLFHYYDKDFNNEADTPDNFQSRRPNTSFCFLDIRSPGLGDTAMYLCATSRYNEQFFGPGTRLTVL.

This clone has only a few counts. The rearrangement uses TRBV11-2 and TRBJ2-7; 10 bases line up with TRBD2. J lost 6 bases, V lost 6 bases, and 17 bases had no gene match. Per germline, CDR1 SGHAT and CDR2 FQNNGV. This CDR3 spans 17 amino acids. CDR3 region: CASRPRLSSGRRIEQYF. CDR3 in DNA: TGTGCCAGCAGGCCTCGCCTCTCTAGCGGGAGACGGATCGAGCAGTACTTC.

The chain uses TRBV15 and TRBJ2-7; 8 nucleotides align to TRBD2. V gave up 2 bases and J gave up 5 bases; unmatched junction bases: 5. This CDR3 has 14 amino acids. In germline, CDR1 is LNHNV, CDR2 YYDKDF (reference sequence). CDR3 region: CATSRSGTRDEQYF. The CDR3 bases are TGTGCCACCAGCAGATCCGGGACTAGGGACGAGCAGTACTTC.

The chain recombines TRBV29-1 with TRBJ2-5, with TRBD2 as a possible D gene (6 bases). The J call may be mistaken, given a closer DNA end match to TRBJ2-7. Germline CDR1 reads SQVTM; CDR2 reads ANQGSEA. The CDR3 covers 16 residues. For the CDR3, the DNA is TGCAGCCCCCCCGAGGGGCGGATTAGCGGACCCTACGAGCAGTACTTC. Its translation is CSPPEGRISGPYEQYF.

The sample holds one count of this clone. The chain couples TRBV28 to TRBJ1-2; 8 positions agree with TRBD1. This CDR3 has 14 amino acids. Germline V gene data show CDR1 as MDHEN and CDR2 as SYDVKM. V shed 9 bases, J shed 1 base, and the junction held 7 bases outside the gene matches. The CDR3 region has the DNA TGTGCCAGTTCTGCAGGACAGGGTAACTATGGCTACACCTTC. Translated: CASSAGQGNYGYTF.

The chain has TRBV27 and TRBJ2-7; 8 bases match TRBD2. The V gene's germline CDR1 is MNHEY and CDR2 SMNVEV (reference sequence). Trimming removed 3 bases from V and 9 bases from J; junction bases left unmatched: 19. The CDR3 length is 17 residues. CDR3 DNA: TGTGCCAGCAGTTTTTCATCTCCGAGAGCGGGAGAAGGCGGGCAGTACTTC. Its protein product is CASSFSSPRAGEGGQYF.

The rearrangement links TRBV7-3 to TRBJ1-1; D gene uncertain. Deletions cut 5 bases from V and 2 bases from J, with 6 bases between. CDR1 is SGHTA and CDR2 is FQGTGA in the germline V gene. The CDR3 extends over 12 amino acids. CDR3 in DNA: TGTGCCAGCAGCCCCTATAACACTGAAGCTTTCTTT. This gives the protein CASSPYNTEAFF. Drawing the rest from reference TRBV7-3 and TRBJ1-1, the complete variable domain is GAGVSQTPSNKVTEKGKYVELRCDPISGHTALYWYRQSLGQGPEFLIYFQGTGAADDSGLPNDRFFAVRPEGSVSTLKIQRTERGDSAVYLCASSPYNTEAFFGQGTRLTVV.

The chain couples TRBV6-1 to TRBJ1-1; D is unresolved. Germline lookup yields CDR1 MNHNS and CDR2 SASEGT. The germline V and J ends were trimmed by 4 bases and 0 bases, with 15 bases remaining between them. The CDR3 sequence is 16 residues long. In DNA, the CDR3 is TGTGCCAGCAGTGGGGCCCGGGCAGCCTTGAACACTGAAGCTTTCTTT. Protein product: CASSGARAALNTEAFF.

As for this clone: At one end the junction does not follow the germline gene, possibly because of a read error. This CDR3 is also generated by other DNA sequences in the sample. V and J are TRBV5-4 and TRBJ1-3; tentatively, D is TRBD1 (6 bases). This CDR3 is 16 amino acids long. The V gene's germline CDR1 is SGHNT and CDR2 YYREEE (reference sequence). The CDR3 loop is CASSLGQPRSGNTIYF. The CDR3 DNA sequence: TGTGCCAGCAGCTTAGGACAGCCTCGCTCTGGAAACACCATATATTTC.

The sample holds a few counts of this clone. The V gene is TRBV7-9, the J gene TRBJ1-1, with no clear D. The CDR3 contains 13 residues. The germline V gene has CDR1 SEHNR and CDR2 FQNEAQ (reference sequence). Trimming shortened V by 4 bases and J by 0 bases, and 6 bases separated the two germline ends. Written as DNA, the CDR3 is TGTGCCAGCAGCTCCCCATTGAACACTGAAGCTTTCTTT. It codes for CASSSPLNTEAFF.

The gene calls are TRBV2 and TRBJ2-7; 9 bases align to TRBD2. This CDR3 is built from 16 residues. Germline assignment: CDR1 SNHLY and CDR2 FYNNEI. V shed 5 bases, J shed 5 bases, and the junction held 13 bases outside the gene matches. CDR3 sequence reads: CASSKTSSGSRNEQYF. The CDR3 DNA reads as TGTGCCAGCAGTAAAACTAGTAGCGGGAGTAGGAACGAGCAGTACTTC.

CDR3 loop: CASRDRDNEQFF. The CDR3 nucleotides are TGTGCCAGTAGAGACAGGGACAATGAGCAGTTCTTC. J is TRBJ2-1 and V is TRBV6-4; 7 bases are shared with TRBD1. The CDR3 contains 12 residues. Unmatched junction bases numbered 4, after V lost 9 bases and J lost 5 bases. CDR1 MRHNA and CDR2 SNTAGT come from the germline V gene.

This clone was detected once. The rearrangement joins TRBV7-9 to TRBJ2-1; 13 bases match TRBD2. Germline assignment: CDR1 SEHNR and CDR2 FQNEAQ (reference sequence). The CDR3 covers 16 residues. V was clipped by 5 bases and J by 8 bases; unmatched bases: 9. In nucleotides, the CDR3 is TGTGCCAGCAGCCTAGGACTAGCGGGAGTTAAAGATGAGCAGTTCTTC. As protein: CASSLGLAGVKDEQFF. The complete variable domain, with remaining parts taken from reference TRBV7-9 and TRBJ2-1, reads DTGVSQNPRHKITKRGQNVTFRCDPISEHNRLYWYRQTLGQGPEFLTYFQNEAQLEKSRLLSDRFSAERPKGSFSTLEIQRTEQGDSAMYLCASSLGLAGVKDEQFFGPGTRLTVL.

The chain is built from TRBV2 and TRBJ2-7; D unclear. CDR1 SNHLY and CDR2 FYNNEI come from the germline V gene. Trimming cost V 4 bases and J 4 bases, with 5 bases left between them. CDR3 length equals 11 residues. The CDR3, as DNA: TGTGCCAGCAGTGTTGTGTACGAGCAGTACTTC. Amino acids: CASSVVYEQYF.

This clone came up once. Written as DNA, the CDR3 is TGTGCCATCAGTGAGGGGCGGGAGCTGGGCATTCAGTACTTC. It specifies CAISEGRELGIQYF. V and J are TRBV10-3 and TRBJ2-4; 7 bases agree with TRBD2. The V and J ends lost 2 bases and 9 bases, in that order; junction bases with no gene match: 7. CDR3 length: 14 residues. Germline CDR1 reads ENHRY; CDR2 reads SYGVKD.

V is TRBV7-6 and J is TRBJ2-1; a weak D match, TRBD2 (5 bases). CDR1 is SGHVS and CDR2 is FNYEAQ in the germline V gene. The CDR3 covers 16 residues. Trimming removed 5 bases from V and 0 bases from J, with 14 bases in between. CDR3 DNA: TGTGCCAGCAGCGAGGAAGCGGCTAGCTCCTACAATGAGCAGTTCTTC. Encoded protein: CASSEEAASSYNEQFF.

V and J are TRBV19 and TRBJ1-3, with 10 bases lining up with TRBD1. The CDR3 is 17 amino acids. CDR1 LNHDA and CDR2 SQIVND come from the germline V gene (reference sequence). Germline trimming cut 5 bases from V and 1 base from J; bases unmatched to any gene: 8. The CDR3 reads CASSPSGQGRSGNTIYF. The CDR3 DNA reads TGTGCCAGTAGTCCCTCGGGACAGGGGCGTTCTGGAAACACCATATATTTT.

This clone was recorded at least ten times. Other DNA sequences within the sample encode an identical CDR3. The chain joins TRBV30 to TRBJ2-7; D is perhaps TRBD2 (6 bases). CDR1 is GTSNPN and CDR2 is SVGIG in the germline V gene (reference sequence). The ends were cut back, 7 bases at V and 6 bases at J, with 10 bases in the middle. The CDR3 is 10 amino acids. In nucleotides, the CDR3 is TGTGCCTTTGGGGGGTTCGAGCAGTACTTC. This codes for CAFGGFEQYF. Together with reference TRBV30 and TRBJ2-7, the CDR3 gives the full variable domain: SQTIHQWPATLVQPVGSPLSLECTVEGTSNPNLYWYRQAAGRGLQLLFYSVGIGQISSEVPQNLSASRPQDRQFILSSKKLLLSDSGFYLCAFGGFEQYFGPGTRLTVT.